This T cell receptor beta chain was sequenced for a study of T cells in localized non-small cell lung cancer (TCRdb year 2020). Looking at the study overall: Comparing tumors with uninvolved tumor-adjacent lungs, the study looked at the T cell repertoires of fewer than 250 patients with early-stage NSCLC. NSCLC patients had a mean age of around 61 years, and more than 120 were male and 107 female. The cohort consisted of 200 to 300 treatment-naive NSCLC patients whose localized lung tumors had been resected. Study-wide conclusions, independent of this receptor: Of the top 100 tumor clones, a median of 57 were detected in paired uninvolved adjacent lung; some 28 were also among that lung's top 100. The highest T cell clonality was observed in uninvolved tumor-adjacent lung, where clonality exceeded that of tumor, suggesting that antigenic responses were more focused in uninvolved tumor-adjacent lung. Because of the exploratory design, TCR variables were selected using unadjusted p-values without false-discovery rate correction. Higher T cell density in blood was associated with longer overall survival, whereas higher clonality in adjacent lung was associated with shorter survival. Because multi-region tumor sequencing was not done, intratumor heterogeneity could not be ruled out.

TCR beta CDR3 regions were sequenced from DNA using the immunoSEQ Assay. The authors' pipeline ran thus. To compute T cell density, TCR beta template counts were normalized to usable DNA, which was estimated by amplifying housekeeping genes. The preseqR package was used to estimate richness by extrapolating to 400,000 templates for PBMC samples and to 120,000 templates for tissue samples. Clonality was defined by subtracting Pielou's evenness from one. Differential abundance testing on productive amino-acid clonotypes, with a minimum total count of 5 and an alpha of 0.1, was used to identify tissue-enriched TCRs. The Jaccard Index and the Morisita Overlap Index were used to quantify repertoire overlap between compartments. GLIPH clustered TCR beta CDR3s with public tetramer-defined viral CDR3s; viral motifs required at least three viral sequences plus V-gene enrichment. TCRdb re-hosts the immuneACCESS table, in-frame sequences only. Its copies lack some clones; in the studies checked, an unresolved V gene accounts for under half of them, and the cause for the rest is not known. V and J calls and clone size follow that table, whereas D and trimming were derived from the DNA. The sample table contains roughly 71,000 clones; only one count was recorded for 70% to 90% of them. About a fifth of the sample is in the top ten clones.

Cut back by 6 bases and 10 bases, the V and J ends lie 13 bases apart. The germline V gene specifies MNHEY as CDR1 and SVGAGI as CDR2. The CDR3 runs 13 amino acids, cysteine and phenylalanine included. Of all the DNA, just the CDR3 is kept, 39 bases in frame from base 1. At diagnosis, peripheral blood, uninvolved tumor-adjacent lung and tumor were collected and stored as a combination of fresh-frozen and FFPE material. Blood samples were analyzed as peripheral blood mononuclear cells for TCR repertoire profiling. This clone was found a few times. Its specific antigen is unknown. Base qualities are not at hand, and no much larger clone is one base apart.

This TCR derives from a male donor older than 55 with stage III squamous cell lung carcinoma. Recombination linked TRBV6-5 to TRBJ1-6; TRBD1 is possibly the D segment (5 matching bases). The input for sequencing was peripheral blood, taken before any cancer treatment. The DNA reads as follows: TGTGCCAGCAGGGAGGGGTCGGAGTCACCCCTCCACTTT. Its amino acids are CASREGSESPLHF.